The present TCR beta chain was sequenced within a study of cytomegalovirus exposure and HLA in healthy donors. Broader study findings: Cytomegalovirus status was reportedly diagnosed by the classifier with high sensitivity and specificity. A later examination showed that TCR association rates differed by HLA locus, with DRB1 most and HLA-C fewest.

The PCR had 60 Vbeta and 13 Jbeta primers. Measured with immunoSEQ multiplex PCR; TCRdb has only the in-frame clones, and not every one. The sample spans 60,000 to 75,000 clones; the ten largest clones claim 1.5% to 2%. Concerning this clone: The antigen is not known.

The origin of this receptor is a woman aged 25-40 years in good health and CMV-seronegative. Specimen: PBMCs.

The DNA of the CDR3 is TGCAGCGTTGGACTAGCGGTCTACAATGAGCAGTTCTTC. It translates to CSVGLAVYNEQFF. The chain employs TRBV29-1 and TRBJ2-1, with 9 nucleotides matching TRBD2. V was pared by 4 bases and J by 3 bases, with 1 base of the junction left unmatched. Looked up from germline, CDR1 is SQVTM and CDR2 is ANQGSEA. The CDR3 runs to 13 residues.